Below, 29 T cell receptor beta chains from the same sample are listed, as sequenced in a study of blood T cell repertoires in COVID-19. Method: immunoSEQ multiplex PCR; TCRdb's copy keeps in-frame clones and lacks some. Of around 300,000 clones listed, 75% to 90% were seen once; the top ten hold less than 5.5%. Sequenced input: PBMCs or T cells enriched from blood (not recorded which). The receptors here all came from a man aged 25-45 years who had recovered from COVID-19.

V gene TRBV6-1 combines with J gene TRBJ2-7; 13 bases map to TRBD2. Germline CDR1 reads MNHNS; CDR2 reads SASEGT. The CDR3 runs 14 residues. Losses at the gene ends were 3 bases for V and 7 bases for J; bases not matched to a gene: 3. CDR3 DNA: TGTGCCAGCAGTGATAGGACTAGCGGGAGAGAGCAGTACTTC. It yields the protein CASSDRTSGREQYF.

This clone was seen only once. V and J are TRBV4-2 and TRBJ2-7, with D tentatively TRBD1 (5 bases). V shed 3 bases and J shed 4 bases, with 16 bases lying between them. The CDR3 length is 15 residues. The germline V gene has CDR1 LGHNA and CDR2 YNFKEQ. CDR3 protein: CASSQPSGLTYEQYF. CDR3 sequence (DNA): TGTGCCAGCAGCCAGCCATCAGGGCTAACATACGAGCAGTACTTC.

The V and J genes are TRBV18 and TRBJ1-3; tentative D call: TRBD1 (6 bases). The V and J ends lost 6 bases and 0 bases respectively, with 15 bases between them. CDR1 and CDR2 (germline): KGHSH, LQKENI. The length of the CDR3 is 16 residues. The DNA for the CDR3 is TGTGCCAGCTCGCAACAGGGTACCATCTCTGGAAACACCATATATTTT. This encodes CASSQQGTISGNTIYF.

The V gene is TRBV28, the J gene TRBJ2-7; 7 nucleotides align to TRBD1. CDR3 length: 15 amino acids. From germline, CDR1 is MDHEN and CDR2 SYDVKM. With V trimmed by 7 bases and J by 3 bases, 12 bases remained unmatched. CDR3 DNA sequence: TGTGCCAGCACCCCCGTAGGGACAGCATTCTACGAGCAGTACTTC. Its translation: CASTPVGTAFYEQYF.

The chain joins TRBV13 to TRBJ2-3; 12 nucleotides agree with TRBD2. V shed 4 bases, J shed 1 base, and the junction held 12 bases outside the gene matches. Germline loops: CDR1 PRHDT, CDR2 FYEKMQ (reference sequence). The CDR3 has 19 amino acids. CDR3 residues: CASSSSRTSGERGTDTQYF. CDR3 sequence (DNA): TGTGCCAGCAGCTCATCTAGGACTAGCGGGGAGAGGGGCACAGATACGCAGTATTTT.

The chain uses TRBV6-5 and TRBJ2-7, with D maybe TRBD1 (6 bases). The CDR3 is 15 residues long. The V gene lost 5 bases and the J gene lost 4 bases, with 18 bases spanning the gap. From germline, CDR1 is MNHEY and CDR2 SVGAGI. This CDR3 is CASSRHRDIRYEQYF. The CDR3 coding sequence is TGTGCCAGCAGTAGGCACAGGGACATAAGGTACGAGCAGTACTTC.

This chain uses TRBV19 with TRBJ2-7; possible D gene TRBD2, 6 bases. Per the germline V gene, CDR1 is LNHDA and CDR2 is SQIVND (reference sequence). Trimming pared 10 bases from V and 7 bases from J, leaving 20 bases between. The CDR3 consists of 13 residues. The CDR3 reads CATLNRGTGEQYF. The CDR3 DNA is TGTGCCACCCTGAACCGGGGGACTGGGGAGCAGTACTTC.

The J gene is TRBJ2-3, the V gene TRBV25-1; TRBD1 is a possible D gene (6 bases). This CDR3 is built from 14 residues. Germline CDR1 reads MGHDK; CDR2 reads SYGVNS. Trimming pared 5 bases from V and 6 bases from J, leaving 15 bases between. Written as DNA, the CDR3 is TGTGCCAGCAGTTGGGGGACACCTCTTGATACGCAGTATTTT. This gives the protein CASSWGTPLDTQYF.

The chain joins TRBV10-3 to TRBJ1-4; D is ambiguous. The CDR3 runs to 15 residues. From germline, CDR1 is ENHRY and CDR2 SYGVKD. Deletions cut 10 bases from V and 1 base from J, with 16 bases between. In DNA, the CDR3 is TGTGCCACGGGGATGGGGTACGGAACTAATGAAAAACTGTTTTTT. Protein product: CATGMGYGTNEKLFF.

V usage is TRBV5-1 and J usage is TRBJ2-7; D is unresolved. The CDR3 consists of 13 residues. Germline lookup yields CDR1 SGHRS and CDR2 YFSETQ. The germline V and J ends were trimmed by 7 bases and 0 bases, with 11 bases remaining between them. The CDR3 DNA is TGCGCCAGCGGTGTGAGTAGCTCCTACGAGCAGTACTTC. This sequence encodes CASGVSSSYEQYF. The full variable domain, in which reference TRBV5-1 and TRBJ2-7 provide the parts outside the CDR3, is KAGVTQTPRYLIKTRGQQVTLSCSPISGHRSVSWYQQTPGQGLQFLFEYFSETQRNKGNFPGRFSGRQFSNSRSEMNVSTLELGDSALYLCASGVSSSYEQYFGPGTRLTVT.

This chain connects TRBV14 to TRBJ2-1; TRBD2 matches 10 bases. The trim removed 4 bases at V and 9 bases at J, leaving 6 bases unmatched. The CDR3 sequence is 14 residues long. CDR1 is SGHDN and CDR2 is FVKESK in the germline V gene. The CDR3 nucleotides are TGTGCCAGCAGCCTAGCGGGGGGATTTACTGAGCAGTTCTTC. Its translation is CASSLAGGFTEQFF.

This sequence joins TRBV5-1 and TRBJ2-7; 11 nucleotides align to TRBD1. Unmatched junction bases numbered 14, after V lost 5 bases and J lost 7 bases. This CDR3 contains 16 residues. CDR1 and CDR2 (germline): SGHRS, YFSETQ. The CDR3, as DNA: TGCGCCAGCAGTCCGAATCTTGGACAGGGGGCGCGTGAGCAGTACTTC. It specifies CASSPNLGQGAREQYF. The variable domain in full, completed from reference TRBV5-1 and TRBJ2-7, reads KAGVTQTPRYLIKTRGQQVTLSCSPISGHRSVSWYQQTPGQGLQFLFEYFSETQRNKGNFPGRFSGRQFSNSRSEMNVSTLELGDSALYLCASSPNLGQGAREQYFGPGTRLTVT.

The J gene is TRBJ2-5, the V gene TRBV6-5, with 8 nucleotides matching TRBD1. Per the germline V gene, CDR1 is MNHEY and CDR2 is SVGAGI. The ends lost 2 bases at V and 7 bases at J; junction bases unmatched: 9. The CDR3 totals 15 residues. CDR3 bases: TGTGCCAGCAGTTACGGGACAGGTGTTGGAGGGACCCAGTACTTC. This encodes CASSYGTGVGGTQYF.

The CDR3 spells CASSAPQVDYGYTF. The CDR3, as DNA: TGTGCCAGCAGCGCCCCTCAGGTTGACTATGGCTACACCTTC. The V and J genes are TRBV9 and TRBJ1-2; no firm D call. The germline CDR1 and CDR2 sequences are SGDLS and YYNGEE. The CDR3 runs to 14 residues. The V and J ends lost 3 bases and 3 bases respectively, with 12 bases between them.

In DNA, the CDR3 is TGTGCCAGTAGTACCGACACCTACTATGGCTACACCTTC. It translates to CASSTDTYYGYTF. V usage is TRBV19 and J usage is TRBJ1-2, with D unresolved. Trimming cost V 4 bases and J 3 bases, with 9 bases left between them. This CDR3 contains 13 residues. Germline V gene lookup returns CDR1 LNHDA and CDR2 SQIVND (reference sequence).

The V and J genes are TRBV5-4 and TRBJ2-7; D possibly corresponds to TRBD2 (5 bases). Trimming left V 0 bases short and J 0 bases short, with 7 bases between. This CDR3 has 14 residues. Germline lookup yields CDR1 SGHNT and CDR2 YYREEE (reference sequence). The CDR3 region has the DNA TGTGCCAGCAGCTTGGTCCGGGACTCCTACGAGCAGTACTTC. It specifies CASSLVRDSYEQYF.

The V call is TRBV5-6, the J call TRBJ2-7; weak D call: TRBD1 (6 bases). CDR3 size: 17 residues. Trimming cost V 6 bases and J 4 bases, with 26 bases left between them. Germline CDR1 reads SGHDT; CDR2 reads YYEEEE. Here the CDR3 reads CASTNIEQGPRMYEQYF. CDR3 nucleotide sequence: TGTGCCAGCACCAACATCGAACAGGGCCCAAGGATGTACGAGCAGTACTTC.

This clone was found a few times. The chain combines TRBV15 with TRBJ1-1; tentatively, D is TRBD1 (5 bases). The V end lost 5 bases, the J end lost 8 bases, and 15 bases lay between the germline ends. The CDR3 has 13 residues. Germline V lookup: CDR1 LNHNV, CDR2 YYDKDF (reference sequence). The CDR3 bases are TGTGCCACCAGCCCTAAGGGGCCTACCGAAGCTTTCTTT. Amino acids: CATSPKGPTEAFF.

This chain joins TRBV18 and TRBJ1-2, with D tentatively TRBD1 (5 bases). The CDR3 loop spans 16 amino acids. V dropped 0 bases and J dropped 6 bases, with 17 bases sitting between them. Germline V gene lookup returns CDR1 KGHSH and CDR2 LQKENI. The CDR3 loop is CASSPPRGGWLNGYTF. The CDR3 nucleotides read TGTGCCAGCTCACCACCTCGGGGGGGATGGCTCAATGGCTACACCTTC.

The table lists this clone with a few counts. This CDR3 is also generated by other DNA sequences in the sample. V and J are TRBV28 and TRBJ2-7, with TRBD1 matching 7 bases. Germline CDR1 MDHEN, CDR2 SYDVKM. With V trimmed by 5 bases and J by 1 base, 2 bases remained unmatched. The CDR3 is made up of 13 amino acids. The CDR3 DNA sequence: TGTGCCAGCAGTCCGGGACAGTCCTACGAGCAGTACTTC. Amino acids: CASSPGQSYEQYF.

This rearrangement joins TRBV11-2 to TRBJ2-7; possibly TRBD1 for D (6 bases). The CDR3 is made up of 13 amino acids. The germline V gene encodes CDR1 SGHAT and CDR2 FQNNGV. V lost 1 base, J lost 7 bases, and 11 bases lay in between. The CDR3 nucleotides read TGTGCCAGCAGCTTAGGACTTAGGGGGGAGCAGTACTTC. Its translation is CASSLGLRGEQYF.

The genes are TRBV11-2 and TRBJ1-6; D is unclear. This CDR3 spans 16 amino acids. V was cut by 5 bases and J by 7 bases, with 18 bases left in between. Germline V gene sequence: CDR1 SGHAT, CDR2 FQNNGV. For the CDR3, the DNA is TGTGCCAGCAGCACGGCCGCTGCAGGAGGCAATTCACCCCTCCACTTT. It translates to CASSTAAAGGNSPLHF.

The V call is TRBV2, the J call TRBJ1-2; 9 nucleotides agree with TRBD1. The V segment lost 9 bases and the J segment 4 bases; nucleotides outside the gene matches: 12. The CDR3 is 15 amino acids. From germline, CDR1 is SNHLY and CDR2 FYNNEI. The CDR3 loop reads CARRGQGPKGYGYTF. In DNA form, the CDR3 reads TGTGCCAGGAGGGGACAGGGTCCAAAGGGCTATGGCTACACCTTC.

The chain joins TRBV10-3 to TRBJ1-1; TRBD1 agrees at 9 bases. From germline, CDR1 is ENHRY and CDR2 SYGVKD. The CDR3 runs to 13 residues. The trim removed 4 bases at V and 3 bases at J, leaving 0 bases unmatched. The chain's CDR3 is CAISGDRDTEAFF. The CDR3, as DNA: TGTGCCATCAGTGGGGACAGGGACACTGAAGCTTTCTTT.

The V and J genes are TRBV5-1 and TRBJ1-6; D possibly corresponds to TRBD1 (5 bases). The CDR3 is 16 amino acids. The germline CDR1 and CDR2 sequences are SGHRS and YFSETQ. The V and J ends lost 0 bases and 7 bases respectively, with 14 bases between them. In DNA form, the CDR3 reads TGCGCCAGCAGCTTGGTGGTTTGGGGCCTGAATTCACCCCTCCACTTT. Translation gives CASSLVVWGLNSPLHF.

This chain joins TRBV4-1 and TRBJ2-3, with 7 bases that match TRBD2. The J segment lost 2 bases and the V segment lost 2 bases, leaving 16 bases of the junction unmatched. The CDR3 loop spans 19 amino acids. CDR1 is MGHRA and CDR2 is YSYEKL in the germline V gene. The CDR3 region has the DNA TGCGCCAGCAGCCAACAAGACCCCCGACTAGCCCGGTACACAGATACGCAGTATTTT. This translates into CASSQQDPRLARYTDTQYF.

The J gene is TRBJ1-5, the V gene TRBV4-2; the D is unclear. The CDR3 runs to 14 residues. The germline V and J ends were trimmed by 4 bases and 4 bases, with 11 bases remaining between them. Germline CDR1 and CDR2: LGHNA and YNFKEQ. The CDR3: CASSPGGRNQPQHF. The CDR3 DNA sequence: TGTGCCAGCAGCCCCGGAGGGCGGAATCAGCCCCAGCATTTT.

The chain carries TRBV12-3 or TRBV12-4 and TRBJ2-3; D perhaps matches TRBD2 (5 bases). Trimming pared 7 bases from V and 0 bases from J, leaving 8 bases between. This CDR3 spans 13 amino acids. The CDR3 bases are TGTGCCAGCAAACGGGGAAGCACAGATACGCAGTATTTT. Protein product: CASKRGSTDTQYF.

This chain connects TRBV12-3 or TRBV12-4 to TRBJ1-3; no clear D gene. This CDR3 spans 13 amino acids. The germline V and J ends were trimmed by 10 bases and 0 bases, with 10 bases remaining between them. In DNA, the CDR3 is TGTGCCACTCGGACTTCCTCTGGAAACACCATATATTTT. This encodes CATRTSSGNTIYF.